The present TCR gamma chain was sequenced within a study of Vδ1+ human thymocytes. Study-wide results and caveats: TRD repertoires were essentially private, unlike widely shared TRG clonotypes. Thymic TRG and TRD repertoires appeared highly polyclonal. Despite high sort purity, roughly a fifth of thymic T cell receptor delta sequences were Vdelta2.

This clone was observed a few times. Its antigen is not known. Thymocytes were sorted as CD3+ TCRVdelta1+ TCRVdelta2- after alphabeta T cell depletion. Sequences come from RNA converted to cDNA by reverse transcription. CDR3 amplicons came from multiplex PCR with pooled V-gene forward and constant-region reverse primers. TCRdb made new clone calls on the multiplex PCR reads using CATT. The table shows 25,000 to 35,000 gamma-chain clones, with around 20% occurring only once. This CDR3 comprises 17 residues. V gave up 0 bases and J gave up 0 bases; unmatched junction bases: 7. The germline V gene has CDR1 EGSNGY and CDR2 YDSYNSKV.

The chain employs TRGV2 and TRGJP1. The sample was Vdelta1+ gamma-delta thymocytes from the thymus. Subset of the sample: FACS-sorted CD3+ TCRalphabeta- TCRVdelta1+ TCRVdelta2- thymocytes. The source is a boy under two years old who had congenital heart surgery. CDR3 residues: CATWDGPSNTTGWFKIF. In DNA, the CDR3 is TGTGCCACCTGGGACGGGCCCTCCAATACCACTGGTTGGTTCAAGATATTT.